The present TCR beta chain was sequenced within a study of blood T cell repertoires in COVID-19. Overall study: Sites in the United States, Italy and Spain provided acute and convalescent COVID-19 samples. From T cells, B-cell-depleted T cells, or PBMCs came the material, which was cDNA or gDNA.

The germline V and J ends were trimmed by 7 bases and 4 bases, with 14 bases remaining between them. The CDR3 runs to 14 residues. In germline, CDR1 is MNHEY, CDR2 SVGAGI. This clone was seen a single time. As processed by the authors: Amplification of reference gene primers provided the estimated nucleated cell counts. Only in-frame clones appear in the TCRdb table, and some are missing; sequencing was by immunoSEQ multiplex PCR. The D gene and trimming were derived from the DNA, and the V and J assignments and clone size from that table. This sample has over 150,000 clones, with 65% to 85% found just once.

The material sequenced was peripheral blood. The sequence came from a woman aged 40 to 50 with COVID-19, enrolled during active disease. The rearrangement uses TRBV6-5 and TRBJ1-3; tentative D call: TRBD1 (6 bases). The CDR3 coding sequence is TGTGCCAGCATTCCGCGGGGGGCGGGAAACACCATATATTTT. It codes for CASIPRGAGNTIYF.